This T cell receptor beta chain was recorded in a study of blood T cells in healthy people across ages. Study-wide findings and caveats: Across the age range, TCR beta diversity per million T cells fell in a roughly linear way. Total diversity from one million sequenced T cells was likely underestimated.

The CDR3 loop spans 15 amino acids. Germline V gene sequence: CDR1 DFQATT, CDR2 SNEGSKA (reference sequence). V lost 5 bases and J lost 6, with 17 bases in between. Every sample gave at least 5 micrograms of total RNA when it was extracted. Together with a sample-barcoded 5' primer, a J-beta primer mix was included in a second PCR lasting about 7 to 11 cycles. TCRdb used MiXCR to reprocess the 5' RACE reads, holding one entry per CDR3 protein. The table has 800,000 or so distinct CDR3 sequences, about 59% seen once. Comments on this clonotype: Its antigen is unidentified.

The TCR originated in a man in his thirties or forties in good health. The chain has TRBV20-1 and TRBJ2-6; TRBD1 is a possible D gene (6 bases). The material sequenced was blood. The CDR3 DNA follows: TGCAGTGCTCAAAGCCGGCAGGGGAAGGCCAACGTCCTGACTTTC. Translation gives CSAQSRQGKANVLTF.